The 21 T cell receptor beta chains below were found in one sample sequenced in a study of T cells in Graves' hyperthyroidism and ophthalmopathy. From RNA transcripts, TCR beta CDR3 regions were amplified. First-round RT-PCR with HTBI primers amplified the TCR CDR3 region. One entry per CDR3 protein, called by TCRdb with MiXCR from the multiplex PCR reads. The data show about 350,000 distinct CDR3 sequences, with about 14% seen just once and 20% to 25% held by the top ten. Sequences were obtained from blood. The receptors derive from a woman aged 30 to 39 with Graves' hyperthyroidism.

Worth noting for this clonotype: At one end the junction does not follow the germline gene, possibly because of a read error. The rearrangement joins TRBV9 to TRBJ2-5; possibly TRBD1 for D (5 bases). The germline V gene encodes CDR1 SGDLS and CDR2 YYNGEE. This CDR3 region has 12 residues. DNA of the CDR3: TGTACCAGCAGCGACGGACACCTGGCCCAGTACTTC. Translation gives CTSSDGHLAQYF.

This clonotype turned up a few times. The chain uses TRBV12-3 or TRBV12-4 and TRBJ2-2; D perhaps matches TRBD1 (5 bases). The CDR3 loop spans 15 amino acids. Between the trimmed V and J ends, which lost 1 base and 1 base, there was a span of 7 bases. Here the CDR3 DNA reads TGTGCCAGCAGTTTAGAGCAGGGGAACACCGGGGAGCTGTTTTTT. Translated, it gives CASSLEQGNTGELFF.

This clonotype was counted at least ten times. The CDR3 protein is CASFWVGGEQFF. For the CDR3, the DNA is TGTGCCAGTTTTTGGGTCGGAGGTGAGCAGTTCTTC. The V gene is TRBV28, the J gene TRBJ2-1; TRBD2 might be the D (5 bases). CDR1 and CDR2 from the germline V gene are MDHEN and SYDVKM. This CDR3 comprises 12 residues. Trimming stripped 9 bases from V and 9 bases from J, with 15 bases between.

This clonotype was seen a handful of times. The genes are TRBV14 and TRBJ2-3; tentatively, D is TRBD2 (6 bases). V lost 5 bases, J lost 1 base, and 13 bases lay in between. CDR3 length equals 15 residues. CDR1 and CDR2 from the germline V gene are SGHDN and FVKESK. The CDR3 bases are TGTGCCAGCAGCGTCCCTAGCGCCCGCACAGATACGCAGTATTTT. It codes for CASSVPSARTDTQYF.

The chain carries TRBV12-3 or TRBV12-4 and TRBJ1-5; TRBD1 agrees at 7 bases. The V gene end was trimmed by 6 bases and the J gene end by 6 bases; junction bases not matched to a gene: 8. This CDR3 is built from 14 residues. For the CDR3, the DNA is TGTGCCAGCAGCCTCGGACAGGTCGTTCAGCCCCAGCATTTT. Its protein product is CASSLGQVVQPQHF.

At least ten counts were recorded for this clonotype. The chain uses TRBV28 and TRBJ2-7, with no clear D. The CDR3 extends over 14 amino acids. V was clipped by 6 bases and J by 0 bases, with 12 bases between them. CDR1 MDHEN and CDR2 SYDVKM come from the germline V gene. The CDR3 protein is CASSRYPPSYEQYF. CDR3 DNA: TGTGCCAGCAGCCGTTACCCGCCCTCCTACGAGCAGTACTTC.

This clonotype was seen many times. V is TRBV28 and J is TRBJ1-2; no firm D call. The ends were cut back, 3 bases at V and 7 bases at J, with 6 bases in the middle. Germline V gene sequence: CDR1 MDHEN, CDR2 SYDVKM. CDR3 length: 11 amino acids. CDR3 DNA sequence: TGTGCCAGCAGTTTGGGCTTTGGCTACACCTTC. This encodes CASSLGFGYTF.

Of note for this clonotype: This may arise from a read error, as a much more abundant clone is one base away. The chain is built from TRBV20-1 and TRBJ2-7; TRBD2 matches at 13 bases. The CDR3 length is 17 residues. Germline V gene lookup returns CDR1 DFQATT and CDR2 SNEGSKA (reference sequence). After removal of 5 bases from V and 5 bases from J, the junction contained 15 bases not matched to a gene. CDR3 in DNA: TGCAGTGCTCGGACTAGCGGGGGATCGGTTTCGTTGGACGAGCAGTACTTC. Translation gives CSARTSGGSVSLDEQYF.

The rearrangement uses TRBV5-1 and TRBJ2-7; D uncertain. This CDR3 contains 15 residues. The V gene lost 0 bases and the J gene lost 2 bases, with 12 bases spanning the gap. Looked up from germline, CDR1 is SGHRS and CDR2 is YFSETQ. Here the CDR3 reads CASSLGVYGTYEQYF. CDR3 nucleotide sequence: TGCGCCAGCAGCTTGGGGGTCTATGGAACCTACGAGCAGTACTTC.

The table lists this clonotype with many counts. The rearrangement joins TRBV6-1 to TRBJ2-1; D is unclear. Looked up from germline, CDR1 is MNHNS and CDR2 is SASEGT. The length of the CDR3 is 14 residues. V was clipped by 5 bases and J by 6 bases, with 14 bases between them. For the CDR3, the DNA is TGTGCCAGCAGTCCCACCGGGCTATTCAATGAGCAGTTCTTC. Protein sequence: CASSPTGLFNEQFF.

There are many counts of this clonotype. J is TRBJ1-1 and V is TRBV14, with D possibly TRBD1 on 5 matching bases. V shed 3 bases and J shed 10 bases, with 12 bases lying between them. The germline CDR1 and CDR2 sequences are SGHDN and FVKESK. The CDR3 consists of 12 residues. The CDR3 loop reads CASSQGQGRAFF. CDR3 DNA sequence: TGTGCCAGCAGCCAGGGCCAGGGCCGAGCTTTCTTT.

This clonotype was detected ten times or more. This rearrangement joins TRBV12-3 or TRBV12-4 to TRBJ2-5, with TRBD1 identical over 8 bases. J was trimmed by 7 bases and V by 7 bases; bases with no gene match: 5. CDR3 length: 12 residues. This CDR3 is CASTRGQGTQYF. For the CDR3, the DNA is TGTGCCAGCACCAGGGGGCAGGGGACCCAGTACTTC.

This clonotype has only a few counts. This chain joins TRBV11-2 and TRBJ2-3; D call uncertain. Germline V gene lookup returns CDR1 SGHAT and CDR2 FQNNGV. CDR3 length: 13 residues. Trimming left V 0 bases short and J 10 bases short, with 11 bases between. Here the CDR3 DNA reads TGTGCCAGCAGCTTAGACCCGGCCCATCCGCAGTATTTT. Its protein product is CASSLDPAHPQYF.

The sample holds many counts of this clonotype. CDR3: CASSLLWGGSYEQYF. CDR3 nucleotides: TGTGCCAGCAGCCTACTGTGGGGGGGGTCCTACGAGCAGTACTTC. The chain recombines TRBV11-2 with TRBJ2-7, with 7 bases identical to TRBD2. V was pared by 5 bases and J by 1 base, with 8 bases of the junction left unmatched. Germline V gene sequence: CDR1 SGHAT, CDR2 FQNNGV. This CDR3 spans 15 amino acids.

The chain joins TRBV20-1 to TRBJ1-2, with D possibly TRBD1 on 5 matching bases. The germline gives CDR1 DFQATT, CDR2 SNEGSKA (reference sequence). The CDR3 runs to 16 residues. Trimming stripped 3 bases from V and 1 base from J, with 18 bases between. CDR3 nucleotide sequence: TGCAGTGCTAGTAGTGGTTCGGGGGATCTTAACTATGGCTACACCTTC. Amino acid sequence: CSASSGSGDLNYGYTF.

The chain uses TRBV6-2 or TRBV6-3 and TRBJ1-2, with D possibly TRBD1 on 5 matching bases. Trimming took off 8 bases at V and 4 bases at J, with 8 bases between the two ends. Looked up from germline, CDR1 is MNHEY and CDR2 is SVGEGT. The CDR3 runs to 11 residues. The CDR3 spells CASGTAYGYTF. CDR3 sequence (DNA): TGTGCCAGCGGGACCGCCTATGGCTACACCTTC.

J is TRBJ1-5 and V is TRBV6-2 or TRBV6-3, with unresolved D. CDR1 MNHEY and CDR2 SVGEGT come from the germline V gene. This CDR3 spans 12 amino acids. Trimming took 7 bases from V and 4 from J, leaving 8 bases between them. CDR3 loop: CASNSNNQPQHF. The CDR3 DNA reads TGTGCCAGCAACTCGAATAATCAGCCCCAGCATTTT.

This clonotype has ten or more counts. This chain joins TRBV12-3 or TRBV12-4 and TRBJ2-1; perhaps TRBD1 as D (6 bases). The V and J ends lost 4 bases and 5 bases respectively, with 12 bases between them. This CDR3 is built from 14 residues. DNA of the CDR3: TGTGCCAGCAGTTCCAGGGACAAGCACAATGAGCAGTTCTTC. The encoded protein is CASSSRDKHNEQFF.

There are many counts of this clonotype. The chain employs TRBV28 and TRBJ2-7; TRBD2 agrees at 10 bases. V shed 2 bases and J 5 bases; nucleotides not matched to a gene: 6. This CDR3 comprises 15 residues. CDR1 MDHEN and CDR2 SYDVKM come from the germline V gene. The CDR3 DNA reads TGTGCCAGCAGTTTAAGAGCGGGAGGGCAGAACGAGCAGTACTTC. This gives the protein CASSLRAGGQNEQYF.

The rearrangement links TRBV5-1 to TRBJ1-1; D call uncertain. Trimming stripped 4 bases from V and 1 base from J, with 14 bases between. CDR3 length: 15 amino acids. Germline assignment: CDR1 SGHRS and CDR2 YFSETQ. The CDR3 protein is CASSLAGLGNTEAFF. The CDR3 nucleotides read TGCGCCAGCAGCCTGGCAGGTCTTGGGAACACTGAAGCTTTCTTT.

This clonotype was seen many times. This sequence joins TRBV19 and TRBJ2-7; 10 bases match TRBD2. CDR3 size: 19 residues. CDR1 and CDR2 from the germline V gene are LNHDA and SQIVND (reference sequence). Trimming took 3 bases from V and 1 from J; bases not matched to a gene: 15. CDR3 region: CASSIRLTTSGSRSYEQYF. The CDR3, as DNA: TGTGCCAGTAGTATTCGTCTGACGACTAGCGGGTCGAGGTCCTACGAGCAGTACTTC.